This TCR beta chain appears in the sequencing data of a study of blood T cell repertoires in COVID-19. In the study overall: PBMCs, B-cell-depleted T cells, or T cells were the source of the cDNA or gDNA that made up the material.

CDR1 and CDR2 (germline): LNHDA, SQIVND (reference sequence). CDR3 size: 15 residues. V lost 6 bases to trimming and J lost 10 bases; unmatched junction nucleotides: 14. Participant ages covered roughly 18 to 89 years across 20 to 25 US areas. Resolution of symptoms, clearance, or two negative PCRs was present in recovered Cohort 3 donors. The data were produced by immunoSEQ multiplex PCR, yet TCRdb's version contains in-frame clones alone and is incomplete. The sample lists 300,000 to 400,000 clones, 85% to 90% occurring once. The V and J genes are TRBV19 and TRBJ2-1, with 8 bases identical to TRBD1. The sample was PBMCs or T cells enriched from blood (not recorded which). This TCR was recovered from a man aged 18 to 30 who had recovered from COVID-19. CDR3 region: CASRRTGPSWGEQFF. As DNA, the CDR3 is TGTGCCAGTAGAAGGACAGGGCCGAGCTGGGGGGAGCAGTTCTTC. Full variable domain (remainder filled in from reference TRBV19 and TRBJ2-1): DGGITQSPKYLFRKEGQNVTLSCEQNLNHDAMYWYRQDPGQGLRLIYYSQIVNDFQKGDIAEGYSVSREKKESFPLTVTSAQKNPTAFYLCASRRTGPSWGEQFFGPGTRLTVL.